Presented here are 15 T cell receptor beta chains from one specimen sequenced in a study of neoadjuvant nivolumab and ipilimumab in lung cancer. Sequencing was performed with immunoSEQ multiplex PCR; in TCRdb, only in-frame clones are kept and a portion is missing. The data hold more than 8,000 clones, with 81% observed a single time. Sequenced material: peripheral blood, taken before neoadjuvant nivolumab, alone or with ipilimumab. These receptor sequences come from an adult with non-small cell lung cancer.

V gene TRBV19 combines with J gene TRBJ1-2; no definite D call. This CDR3 is 13 amino acids long. Trimming removed 3 bases from V and 1 base from J, with 6 bases in between. Looked up from germline, CDR1 is LNHDA and CDR2 is SQIVND (reference sequence). The CDR3 DNA reads as TGTGCCAGTAGTATTAGGGATAACTATGGCTACACCTTC. Translated: CASSIRDNYGYTF.

The genes are TRBV11-2 and TRBJ1-3, with TRBD1 as a possible D gene (6 bases). The CDR3 consists of 16 residues. V lost 5 bases, J lost 9 bases, and 23 bases lay in between. Germline CDR1 is SGHAT and CDR2 is FQNNGV. The CDR3 here is CASSPPWCRGSTTIYF. The CDR3 coding sequence is TGTGCCAGCAGCCCCCCCTGGTGCAGGGGTTCCACCACCATATATTTT.

This chain uses TRBV6-1 with TRBJ2-7, with D perhaps being TRBD1 or TRBD2 (5 bases each). V shed 2 bases and J shed 1 base, with 12 bases lying between them. CDR3 length: 15 residues. Germline V gene sequence: CDR1 MNHNS, CDR2 SASEGT. The CDR3 DNA follows: TGTGCCAGCAGTGAATATGGGGGAGCGTCCTACGAGCAGTACTTC. As protein: CASSEYGGASYEQYF.

This chain uses TRBV5-1 with TRBJ2-5; D is unresolved. Trimming cost V 2 bases and J 5 bases, with 10 bases left between them. CDR1 and CDR2 (germline): SGHRS, YFSETQ. CDR3 length equals 13 residues. The CDR3, as DNA: TGCGCCAGCAGCTTTCCGAGCCTGGAGACCCAGTACTTC. This codes for CASSFPSLETQYF. Filled out from reference TRBV5-1 and TRBJ2-5, the complete variable domain reads KAGVTQTPRYLIKTRGQQVTLSCSPISGHRSVSWYQQTPGQGLQFLFEYFSETQRNKGNFPGRFSGRQFSNSRSEMNVSTLELGDSALYLCASSFPSLETQYFGPGTRLLVL.

Points on this clone: The junction does not match germline at one end; this may be a read error. The rearrangement joins TRBV11-1 to TRBJ2-2, with 9 nucleotides matching TRBD1. There are 15 residues in the CDR3. Germline V gene lookup returns CDR1 SGHAT and CDR2 FQDESV (reference sequence). For the CDR3, the DNA is TGTGCCAGCAGTTTAGGGACAGGGACCCCCGGGGAGCTGTTTTTT. This translates into CASSLGTGTPGELFF.

This clone was seen once. CDR3 sequence: CASSLIAGDRTDTQYF. The CDR3 DNA sequence: TGCGCCAGCAGCTTGATCGCAGGGGACCGCACAGATACGCAGTATTTT. The chain recombines TRBV5-1 with TRBJ2-3, with D perhaps matching TRBD1 (6 bases). The CDR3 spans 16 residues. The V and J ends lost 1 base and 1 base respectively, with 13 bases between them. CDR1 and CDR2 (germline): SGHRS, YFSETQ.

The rearrangement uses TRBV4-1 and TRBJ1-1; D perhaps matches TRBD1 (5 bases). CDR1 is MGHRA and CDR2 is YSYEKL in the germline V gene. The CDR3 extends over 15 amino acids. V was pared by 0 bases and J by 4 bases, with 12 bases between. CDR3: CASSQDESGATEAFF. The DNA for the CDR3 is TGCGCCAGCAGCCAAGACGAATCTGGGGCCACTGAAGCTTTCTTT.

There are a few counts of this clone. This chain joins TRBV5-1 and TRBJ1-4, with 7 bases that match TRBD1. Germline V gives CDR1 SGHRS, CDR2 YFSETQ. The V and J ends lost 0 bases and 7 bases, in that order; junction bases with no gene match: 3. The CDR3 runs to 14 residues. CDR3 sequence (DNA): TGCGCCAGCAGCTTGGAGAGGGGGCCTGAAAAACTGTTTTTT. It specifies CASSLERGPEKLFF.

The genes are TRBV5-6 and TRBJ2-5; TRBD1 is a possible D gene (6 bases). Deletions cut 1 base from V and 1 base from J, with 8 bases between. Germline CDR1 SGHDT, CDR2 YYEEEE. This CDR3 is built from 14 residues. The CDR3 DNA reads as TGTGCCAGCAGCTTGACAGGGCCCCAAGAGACCCAGTACTTC. Translating gives CASSLTGPQETQYF. Combining the CDR3 with reference TRBV5-6 and TRBJ2-5 gives the whole variable domain DAGVTQSPTHLIKTRGQQVTLRCSPKSGHDTVSWYQQALGQGPQFIFQYYEEEERQRGNFPDRFSGHQFPNYSSELNVNALLLGDSALYLCASSLTGPQETQYFGPGTRLLVL.

This clone was recorded once. The chain is built from TRBV5-1 and TRBJ1-5; D remains unclear. V lost 4 bases and J lost 0, with 11 bases in between. The CDR3 has 15 residues. In germline, CDR1 is SGHRS, CDR2 YFSETQ. The CDR3, as DNA: TGCGCCAGCAGCACTGAAGGGAATAGCAATCAGCCCCAGCATTTT. Translated, it gives CASSTEGNSNQPQHF.

The J gene is TRBJ2-2, the V gene TRBV27; D ambiguous. This CDR3 comprises 14 residues. Germline V lookup: CDR1 MNHEY, CDR2 SMNVEV (reference sequence). Trimming took off 6 bases at V and 2 bases at J, with 10 bases between the two ends. In nucleotides, the CDR3 is TGTGCCAGCAGACTGTCCCTTAACACCGGGGAGCTGTTTTTT. Translation: CASRLSLNTGELFF.

CDR3 region: CASNFDGNEQFF. The CDR3, as DNA: TGTGCCAGCAACTTCGACGGAAATGAGCAGTTCTTC. The chain has TRBV28 and TRBJ2-1; unclear D gene. Trimming pared 7 bases from V and 7 bases from J, leaving 11 bases between. The germline CDR1 and CDR2 sequences are MDHEN and SYDVKM. The CDR3 totals 12 residues.

This sequence joins TRBV27 and TRBJ1-4; D call uncertain. The CDR3 loop spans 15 amino acids. Trimming cost V 0 bases and J 10 bases, with 15 bases left between them. From germline, CDR1 is MNHEY and CDR2 SMNVEV (reference sequence). CDR3: CASSLSQLGLGKLFF. The CDR3 nucleotides read TGTGCCAGCAGTTTATCACAGCTGGGTCTTGGAAAACTGTTTTTT.

The rearrangement uses TRBV19 and TRBJ1-2; unclear D gene. The CDR3 extends over 15 amino acids. V was shortened by 2 bases and J by 0 bases, with 10 bases between the two germline ends. Per the germline V gene, CDR1 is LNHDA and CDR2 is SQIVND (reference sequence). In DNA form, the CDR3 reads TGTGCCAGTAGTATACTCCTGACAACTAACTATGGCTACACCTTC. Encoded protein: CASSILLTTNYGYTF. Supplemented by reference TRBV19 and TRBJ1-2, the full variable domain reads DGGITQSPKYLFRKEGQNVTLSCEQNLNHDAMYWYRQDPGQGLRLIYYSQIVNDFQKGDIAEGYSVSREKKESFPLTVTSAQKNPTAFYLCASSILLTTNYGYTFGSGTRLTVV.

J is TRBJ1-5 and V is TRBV7-6, with D uncertain. Looked up from germline, CDR1 is SGHVS and CDR2 is FNYEAQ. V lost 5 bases and J lost 4, with 15 bases in between. The CDR3 is made up of 15 amino acids. The CDR3 sequence: CASSSEAGENQPQHF. CDR3 coding DNA: TGTGCCAGCAGCAGCGAGGCCGGGGAGAATCAGCCCCAGCATTTT.